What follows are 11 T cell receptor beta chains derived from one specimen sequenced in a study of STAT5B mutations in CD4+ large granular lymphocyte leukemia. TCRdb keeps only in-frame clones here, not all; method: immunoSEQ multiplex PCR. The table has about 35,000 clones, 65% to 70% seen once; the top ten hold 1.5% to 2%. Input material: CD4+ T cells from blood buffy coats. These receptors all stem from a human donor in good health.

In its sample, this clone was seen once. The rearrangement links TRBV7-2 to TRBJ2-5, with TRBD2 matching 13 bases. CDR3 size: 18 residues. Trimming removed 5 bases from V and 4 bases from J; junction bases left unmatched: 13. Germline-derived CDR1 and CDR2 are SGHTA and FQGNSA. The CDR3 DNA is TGTGCCAGCAGCCCAGGCCTGAGTCGACTAGCGGGGGGAGAGACCCAGTACTTC. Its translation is CASSPGLSRLAGGETQYF.

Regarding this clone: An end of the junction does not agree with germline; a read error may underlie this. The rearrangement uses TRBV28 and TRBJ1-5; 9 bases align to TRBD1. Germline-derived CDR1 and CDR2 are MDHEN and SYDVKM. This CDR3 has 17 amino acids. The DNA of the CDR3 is TGTACCAGCAGAGGCTCCGGGACAGGGTATCAGAATCAGCCCCAGCATTTT. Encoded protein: CTSRGSGTGYQNQPQHF.

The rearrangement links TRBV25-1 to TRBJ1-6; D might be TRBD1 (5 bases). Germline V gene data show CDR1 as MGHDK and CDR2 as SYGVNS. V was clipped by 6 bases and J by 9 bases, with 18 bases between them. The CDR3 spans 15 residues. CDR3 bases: TGTGCCAGCAGCCCCCGGGGGGAGTACGGTTCACCCCTCCACTTT. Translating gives CASSPRGEYGSPLHF.

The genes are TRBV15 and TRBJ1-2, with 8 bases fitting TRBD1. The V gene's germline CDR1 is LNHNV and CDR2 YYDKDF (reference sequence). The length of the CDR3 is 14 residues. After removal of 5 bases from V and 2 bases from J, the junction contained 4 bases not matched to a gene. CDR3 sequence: CATSLRTGNYGYTF. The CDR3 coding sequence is TGTGCCACCAGCCTACGGACAGGGAACTATGGCTACACCTTC.

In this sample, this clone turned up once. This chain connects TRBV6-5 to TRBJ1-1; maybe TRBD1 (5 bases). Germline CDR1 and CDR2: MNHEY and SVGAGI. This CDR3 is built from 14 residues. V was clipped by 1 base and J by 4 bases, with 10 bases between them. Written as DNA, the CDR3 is TGTGCCAGCAGTTACTATTCTGGGGGCACTGAAGCTTTCTTT. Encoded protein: CASSYYSGGTEAFF.

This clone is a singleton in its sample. The CDR3, as DNA: TGTGCCAGCAGTGAAAGCGGGCGGCCACCTAGCACAGATACGCAGTATTTT. Translating gives CASSESGRPPSTDTQYF. The chain combines TRBV2 with TRBJ2-3, with a possible D match to TRBD2 (6 bases). This CDR3 spans 17 amino acids. Deletions cut 2 bases from V and 0 bases from J, with 15 bases between. The germline V gene has CDR1 SNHLY and CDR2 FYNNEI. The full variable domain, with the rest looked up from reference TRBV2 and TRBJ2-3, is EPEVTQTPSHQVTQMGQEVILRCVPISNHLYFYWYRQILGQKVEFLVSFYNNEISEKSEIFDDQFSVERPDGSNFTLKIRSTKLEDSAMYFCASSESGRPPSTDTQYFGPGTRLTVL.

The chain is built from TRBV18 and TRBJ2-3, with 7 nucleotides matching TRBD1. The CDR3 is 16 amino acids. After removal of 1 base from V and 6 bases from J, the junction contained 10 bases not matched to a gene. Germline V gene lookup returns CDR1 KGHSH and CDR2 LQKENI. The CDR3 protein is CASSPLTGTESDTQYF. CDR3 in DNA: TGTGCCAGCTCACCACTCACCGGGACAGAGTCCGATACGCAGTATTTT. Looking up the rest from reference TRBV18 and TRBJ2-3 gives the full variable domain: NAGVMQNPRHLVRRRGQEARLRCSPMKGHSHVYWYRQLPEEGLKFMVYLQKENIIDESGMPKERFSAEFPKEGPSILRIQQVVRGDSAAYFCASSPLTGTESDTQYFGPGTRLTVL.

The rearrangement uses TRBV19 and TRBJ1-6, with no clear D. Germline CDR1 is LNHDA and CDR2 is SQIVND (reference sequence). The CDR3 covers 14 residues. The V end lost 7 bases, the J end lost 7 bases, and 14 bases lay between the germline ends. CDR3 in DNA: TGTGCCAGTACCCCTGAAAATGGGAATTCACCCCTCCACTTT. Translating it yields CASTPENGNSPLHF.

CDR3 sequence (DNA): TGCGCCAGCAGCTTGACTAGCGGGGAGGGGGAGACCCAGTACTTC. Translation: CASSLTSGEGETQYF. V and J are TRBV5-1 and TRBJ2-5; 10 nucleotides match TRBD2. With V trimmed by 1 base and J by 5 bases, 5 bases remained unmatched. CDR1 is SGHRS and CDR2 is YFSETQ in the germline V gene. The CDR3 has 15 residues.

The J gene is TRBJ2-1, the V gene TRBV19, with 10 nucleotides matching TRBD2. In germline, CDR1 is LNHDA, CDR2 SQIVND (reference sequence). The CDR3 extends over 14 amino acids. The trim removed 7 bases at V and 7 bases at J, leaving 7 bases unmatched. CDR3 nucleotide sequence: TGTGCCAGTAAGTCGGGACTAGCGTCGAATGAGCAGTTCTTC. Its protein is CASKSGLASNEQFF.

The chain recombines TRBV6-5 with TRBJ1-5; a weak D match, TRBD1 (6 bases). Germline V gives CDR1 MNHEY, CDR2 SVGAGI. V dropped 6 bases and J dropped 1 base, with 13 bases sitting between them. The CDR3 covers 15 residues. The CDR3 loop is CASRPAGASNQPQHF. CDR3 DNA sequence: TGTGCCAGCAGACCGGCGGGGGCAAGCAATCAGCCCCAGCATTTT.